This T cell receptor (beta chain) is drawn from a study of T-cell reconstitution after alpha-beta-depleted transplantation in children. General study findings and limits: Once a year had passed after transplant, T-cell counts and diversity came mostly from newly produced T cells. Expanded clones from the graft, numbering several hundred, reportedly supplied alpha-beta T cells about two months after transplant. The high TCRbeta diversity at day 60 in some patients came from surviving recipient T cells and thymic progenitors.

Germline-derived CDR1 and CDR2 are DFQATT and SNEGSKA (reference sequence). The CDR3 extends over 10 amino acids. With 5 bases clipped from V and 10 bases from J, the junction kept 1 base outside the gene matches. Preparing the TCRbeta library involved the use of unique molecular identifiers. One entry per CDR3 protein, called by TCRdb with MiXCR from the PCR reads. The data contain just over 950,000 distinct CDR3 sequences, roughly 31% of them singletons. Note on this clonotype: Its antigen is currently unknown.

This specimen was PBMCs, mostly from graft donor cells, taken 360 days after TCRalphabeta/CD19-depleted stem cell transplant. The V call is TRBV20-1, the J call TRBJ2-1, with 8 bases that match TRBD2. The receptor's source is a boy in the first two years of life who had a stem cell transplant for SCID, so the T cells may come from the graft donor. CDR3 protein: CSAERGEQFF. The CDR3, as DNA: TGCAGTGCTGAGCGGGGGGAGCAGTTCTTC.